This TCR beta chain stems from a study of blood T cells in healthy people across ages. CDR1 is MGHRA, CDR2 YSYEKL, per germline. V lost 2 bases and J 0 bases, leaving 8 bases between the germline ends. CDR3 length equals 15 residues. Together with a sample-barcoded 5' primer, a J-beta primer mix was included in a second PCR lasting roughly 6 to 12 cycles. All cDNA molecules were each tagged by a template-switch adaptor with 12 random nucleotides. MiXCR, run by TCRdb on the 5' RACE reads, gives a single entry per CDR3 protein. The top ten clones hold about a tenth of a sample with some 940,000 distinct CDR3 sequences, around 29% of them seen once. The authors drew about 10 milliliters of peripheral blood from each donor. A few counts support this clonotype. The antigen remains undetermined. Findings and caveats of the study: A roughly linear fall in TCR beta diversity per million T cells was seen with increasing age.

These same records also appear under a second study, on T cells of mothers and their children. That source notes: An overlap that was slightly higher, though non-significant, was seen in related mother-child pairs versus unrelated pairs.

The receptor was isolated from a woman in her thirties or forties in good health. The sequencing sample was made of blood. The chain has TRBV4-1 and TRBJ1-5; D remains unclear. The CDR3 sequence: CASSQLTDSNQPQHF. In DNA, the CDR3 is TGCGCCAGCAGCCAACTTACAGATAGCAATCAGCCCCAGCATTTT.